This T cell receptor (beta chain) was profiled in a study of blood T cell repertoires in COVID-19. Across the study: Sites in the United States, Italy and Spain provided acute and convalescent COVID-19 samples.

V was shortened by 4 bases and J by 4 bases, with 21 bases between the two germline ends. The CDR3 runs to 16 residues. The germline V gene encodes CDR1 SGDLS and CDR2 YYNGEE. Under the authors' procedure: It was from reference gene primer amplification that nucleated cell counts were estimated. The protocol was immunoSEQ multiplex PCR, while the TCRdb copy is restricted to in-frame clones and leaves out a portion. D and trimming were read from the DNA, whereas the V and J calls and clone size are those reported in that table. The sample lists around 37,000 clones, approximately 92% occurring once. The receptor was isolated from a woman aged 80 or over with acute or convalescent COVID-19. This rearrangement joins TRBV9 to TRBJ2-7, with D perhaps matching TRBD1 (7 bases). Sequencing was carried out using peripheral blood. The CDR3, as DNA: TGTGCCAGCAGCCGGACGGAGGGGACAGAAAGGTACGAGCAGTACTTC. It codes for CASSRTEGTERYEQYF.